The clone carrying this T cell receptor (beta chain) came up a few times. Its antigen is not known. The data belong to a study of regulatory T cells in long-lasting Graves disease. Time point denoted: persistent/refractory GD, antithyroid drugs over 5 years with positive TRAb. PBMCs provided the RNA from which the TCR library was made. The diagnosis of Graves' disease used American Thyroid Association guidelines. Study-level points and caveats: Persistent disease showed a preference for TRBV28, TRBJ1-2 and TRBJ2-5. TCR diversity was lower in persistent Graves' patients (versus newly diagnosed ones). Small numbers of samples may have cut accuracy.

Germline V lookup: CDR1 LNHDA, CDR2 SQIVND (reference sequence). There are 15 residues in the CDR3. Trimming removed 0 bases from V and 0 bases from J, with 8 bases in between. Library construction for TCR beta used iRepertoire HTBI primers and Arm-PCR of CDR3 regions. TCRdb re-called the multiplex PCR reads with MiXCR, one entry per CDR3 protein. Among under 500,000 distinct CDR3 sequences listed, around 20% were seen once. The starting material was peripheral blood mononuclear cells (PBMCs), obtained when the disease was refractory, from a patient treated with antithyroid drugs. The chain has TRBV19 and TRBJ1-2; tentatively, D is TRBD1 (5 bases). The sequence was collected from a female donor with Graves disease. The CDR3 sequence is CASSIDTGANYGYTF. CDR3 nucleotide sequence: TGTGCCAGTAGTATAGATACAGGAGCTAACTATGGCTACACCTTC.